Detailed here is one T cell receptor (beta chain). Its specificity is unknown. Time point here: newly diagnosed GD, antithyroid drugs for less than 3 months. The TCR library was made from RNA that had been extracted from PBMCs in TRIzol. This record belongs to a study of regulatory T cells in long-lasting Graves disease. Arm-PCR with iRepertoire HTBI primers amplified the CDR3 regions for these TCR beta libraries. One entry per CDR3 protein, called by TCRdb with MiXCR from the multiplex PCR reads. The sample has hundreds of thousands of distinct CDR3 sequences; around 17% are singletons. General observations from the study: Favoring TRBV28, TRBJ1-2 and TRBJ2-5 was a feature seen in persistent disease.

CDR3 length equals 15 residues. The V segment lost 3 bases and the J segment 1 base; nucleotides outside the gene matches: 4. The germline V gene has CDR1 LGHNT and CDR2 FRNRAP. This same sample was also taken into another study, of T cells in Graves' hyperthyroidism and ophthalmopathy. This second study says: Researchers ran a first-round RT-PCR on the TCR CDR3 using the HTBI primer set. The model's output predicted ophthalmopathy at a median of approximately 6.5 months prior to onset.

The TCR comes from a woman under 40 with Graves disease. This sequence joins TRBV12-5 and TRBJ1-1; 8 nucleotides agree with TRBD1. The source was peripheral blood mononuclear cells (PBMCs), collected at new diagnosis, from a patient treated with antithyroid drugs. CDR3 nucleotides: TGTGCTAGTGGTTTATATGGGACAGGGAACACTGAAGCTTTCTTT. Translating it yields CASGLYGTGNTEAFF.